This T cell receptor (beta chain) emerged from a study of breast tumors, draining lymph nodes, adjacent tissues. TCRdb itself ran the multiplex PCR reads through MiXCR, one entry per CDR3 protein. This sample has 200,000 to 250,000 distinct CDR3 sequences, with less than 35% found just once. Samples came from axillary lymph nodes draining the breast cancer. This TCR was sampled from a female donor with breast cancer. Some clones in this sample may be carry-over from other donors' samples. The material sequenced was axillary lymph node tissue.

Here the CDR3 reads CASSEQGASEQYF. The DNA of the CDR3 is TGTGCCAGCAGTGAACAGGGGGCTAGTGAGCAGTATTTT. The V call is TRBV2, the J call TRBJ2-3; 8 bases align to TRBD1. Germline V lookup: CDR1 SNHLY, CDR2 FYNNEI. The junction had 6 bases not matched to a gene; V was cut back by 2 bases and J by 11 bases. The CDR3 is 13 residues long.